This T cell receptor beta chain was captured in a study of type 1 regulatory T cells. Points on this clonotype: Antigen specificity is unknown.

Trimming stripped 7 bases from V and 0 bases from J, with 10 bases between. The germline V gene encodes CDR1 MNHNS and CDR2 SASEGT. This CDR3 is 15 amino acids long. TCRdb recomputed calls from the reads with MiXCR, one row per CDR3 protein. The sample has more than 60,000 distinct CDR3 sequences; over 50% are singletons. Sequenced sample: cultured non-Tr1 T cells, either the whole culture or a sorted T cell fraction (not recorded which). The chain recombines TRBV6-1 with TRBJ2-6; D ambiguous. The clonotype comes from a human donor in good health. CDR3 amino acids: CASNPTNSGANVLTF. CDR3 sequence (DNA): TGTGCCAGCAACCCGACCAACTCTGGGGCCAACGTCCTGACTTTC.